Here is one T cell receptor beta chain with its context. The data stem from a study of shared T cell receptors in the human thymus. CDR1 and CDR2 (germline): SEHNR, FQNEAQ (reference sequence). V lost 1 base and J 5 bases, leaving 18 bases between the germline ends. There are 16 residues in the CDR3. Clones were read by immunoSEQ multiplex PCR, and TCRdb kept only the in-frame ones, dropping some. This table has some 400,000 clones, approximately 95% appearing once. The specimen was thymocytes. The origin of this receptor is a human donor. The V gene is TRBV7-9, the J gene TRBJ2-7, with D perhaps TRBD2 (5 bases). The CDR3 DNA sequence: TGTGCCAGCAGCTTAGTGGGAGTGCGAGTTGAGAACGAGCAGTACTTC. This gives the protein CASSLVGVRVENEQYF.